The entry that follows covers one T cell receptor (beta chain) sequence. The source of the sample is a study of blood T cell repertoires in COVID-19. Per the original data handling: For nucleated cells, counts were estimated from reference gene primer amplification. Data came from immunoSEQ multiplex PCR; TCRdb stores just in-frame clones and leaves some out. V, J and clone size were drawn from that table, and D and trimming were deduced from the DNA. The data contain some 220,000 clones, around four fifths of them singletons. Trimming cost V 3 bases and J 1 base, with 7 bases left between them. CDR3 size: 15 residues. Looked up from germline, CDR1 is LNHDA and CDR2 is SQIVND (reference sequence).

The receptor comes from an older woman with active or convalescent COVID-19. The chain has TRBV19 and TRBJ2-6; no clear D gene. The sequenced material came from peripheral blood. Written as DNA, the CDR3 is TGTGCCAGTAGTATGGTAGCTTCTGGGGCCAACGTCCTGACTTTC. Amino acid sequence: CASSMVASGANVLTF.